These 21 T cell receptor beta chains originate from one sample sequenced in a study of T cells in localized non-small cell lung cancer (TCRdb year 2020). Receptor libraries were prepared by the immunoSEQ multiplex PCR assay. In its TCRdb copy, this immuneACCESS table keeps in-frame sequences only and misses some clones. Where compared with another copy, unresolved V genes explain less than half of these, and the others have no known cause. This sample gives 1,500 to 2,000 clones in total; 26% of them show up just once. The leading ten clones occupy around 13% of the sample. The material sequenced was lung tumor tissue, taken before any cancer treatment. The source is a woman aged 35-75 years with stage II lung adenocarcinoma.

The gene calls are TRBV9 and TRBJ2-1; D is perhaps TRBD1 or TRBD2 (6 bases each). Germline lookup yields CDR1 SGDLS and CDR2 YYNGEE. The CDR3 spans 16 residues. V shed 0 bases and J shed 7 bases, with 17 bases lying between them. The CDR3 loop reads CASSVGIGGGENEQFF. In DNA, the CDR3 is TGTGCCAGCAGCGTAGGTATCGGGGGCGGCGAAAATGAGCAGTTCTTC.

By sample share, this clone is large (0.1 to 1%). The CDR3 nucleotides read TGCGCCAGCAGCCAGGCAGGGGGCGTACGCCGTTACGAGCAGTACTTC. Its translation is CASSQAGGVRRYEQYF. V usage is TRBV4-1 and J usage is TRBJ2-7, with 8 bases matching TRBD1. The CDR3 has 16 residues. Germline CDR1 reads MGHRA; CDR2 reads YSYEKL. V lost 3 bases to trimming and J lost 4 bases; unmatched junction nucleotides: 11.

This clone is medium-sized by share. This chain joins TRBV6-8 and TRBJ2-5, with TRBD2 as a possible D gene (6 bases). This CDR3 has 16 residues. V lost 7 bases and J 5 bases, leaving 23 bases between the germline ends. Germline V gene lookup returns CDR1 MNHGY and CDR2 SAAAGT. The CDR3 DNA reads TGTGCCAGCACTAGGGGCTTGGCGGGAAATGGCGAGACCCAGTACTTC. Translation: CASTRGLAGNGETQYF.

This clone was counted a few times. This rearrangement joins TRBV28 to TRBJ1-4; D might be TRBD1 (5 bases). This CDR3 comprises 12 residues. CDR1 and CDR2 from the germline V gene are MDHEN and SYDVKM. Trimming left V 6 bases short and J 13 bases short, with 15 bases between. CDR3 sequence reads: CASSSWGKGLFF. The CDR3 nucleotides read TGTGCCAGCAGCTCGTGGGGGAAGGGACTGTTTTTT.

This clone is medium-sized (0.01 to 0.1%) by share. Other DNA variants within this sample encode the same CDR3. The genes are TRBV2 and TRBJ1-5; D is perhaps TRBD1 (5 bases). The V gene lost 4 bases and the J gene lost 3 bases, with 13 bases spanning the gap. Germline loops: CDR1 SNHLY, CDR2 FYNNEI. The CDR3 extends over 15 amino acids. CDR3 nucleotide sequence: TGTGCCAGCAGTGTGCAGGGTGGTGACAATCAGCCCCAGCATTTT. Amino acid sequence: CASSVQGGDNQPQHF.

The genes are TRBV18 and TRBJ2-1; D perhaps matches TRBD2 (6 bases). The CDR3 covers 21 residues. The germline V and J ends were trimmed by 5 bases and 8 bases, with 37 bases remaining between them. Per germline, CDR1 KGHSH and CDR2 LQKENI. CDR3 in DNA: TGTGCCAGCTCAGACCCCTTTAGGGAGGACAACCGTATAATCTTAGGCGATGAGCAGTTCTTC. Translating gives CASSDPFREDNRIILGDEQFF.

The chain links TRBV6-8 to TRBJ2-7; 7 bases are a match to TRBD2. V was pared by 3 bases and J by 4 bases, with 6 bases of the junction left unmatched. Germline CDR1 MNHGY, CDR2 SAAAGT. This CDR3 region has 14 residues. The CDR3, as DNA: TGTGCCAGCAGTTATTCTAGCGGAGCTTACGAGCAGTACTTC. Its protein is CASSYSSGAYEQYF.

In nucleotides, the CDR3 is TGTGCCAGCAGGGTCCGAGGGGGAAGGGACTATGGCTACACCTTC. Its protein product is CASRVRGGRDYGYTF. The V call is TRBV28, the J call TRBJ1-2; tentative D call: TRBD1 (6 bases). Germline CDR1 and CDR2: MDHEN and SYDVKM. This CDR3 comprises 15 residues. V lost 6 bases and J 3 bases, leaving 17 bases between the germline ends.

This clone has just a few counts. The V and J genes are TRBV2 and TRBJ2-7; tentatively, D is TRBD2 (5 bases). The CDR3 totals 13 residues. V was shortened by 8 bases and J by 3 bases, with 14 bases between the two germline ends. Per germline, CDR1 SNHLY and CDR2 FYNNEI. CDR3 sequence reads: CASREGRNYEQYF. In DNA, the CDR3 is TGTGCCAGCCGCGAGGGTAGAAACTACGAGCAGTACTTC.

This clone is labeled as large. The rearrangement uses TRBV11-3 and TRBJ2-3, with 11 bases lining up with TRBD2. Germline V gives CDR1 SGHNT, CDR2 YENEEA. Trimming at V came to 5 bases and at J to 2 bases, leaving 6 bases not matched to a gene. The CDR3 length is 16 residues. CDR3 nucleotide sequence: TGTGCCAGCAGCCGGGGGACTAGCGGATCCACAGATACGCAGTATTTT. It translates to CASSRGTSGSTDTQYF.

The chain links TRBV6-8 to TRBJ1-5; TRBD1 is a possible D gene (5 bases). Germline V gene sequence: CDR1 MNHGY, CDR2 SAAAGT. Trimming removed 6 bases from V and 6 bases from J, with 9 bases in between. This CDR3 contains 12 residues. This chain's CDR3 is CASSSGLQPQHF. The CDR3 nucleotides read TGTGCCAGCAGCTCAGGGCTTCAGCCCCAGCATTTT.

In this sample, this clone turned up a few times. The chain links TRBV18 to TRBJ2-5, with D possibly being TRBD2 (6 bases). V was pared by 3 bases and J by 5 bases, with 7 bases between. CDR1 and CDR2 (germline): KGHSH, LQKENI. This CDR3 spans 12 amino acids. This chain's CDR3 is CASSPTRETQYF. CDR3 sequence (DNA): TGTGCCAGCTCACCGACTAGGGAGACCCAGTACTTC.

This clone appeared a few times. This chain links TRBV12-2 with TRBJ2-3; TRBD2, the table's D call, was not compared with the DNA. TRBV12-2 is labeled a pseudogene. CDR3 length equals 15 residues. The CDR3 protein is CATSRGGSSTDTQYF. Here the CDR3 DNA reads TGTGCCACCTCCCGCGGGGGCTCTAGCACAGATACGCAGTATTTT.

By share, this clone ranks as medium-sized. The CDR3 DNA reads as TGTGCCAGCAGTGATAAGCGGGGGTGGAATGAGCAGTTCTTC. Translated, it gives CASSDKRGWNEQFF. The rearrangement joins TRBV6-8 to TRBJ2-1; 8 bases match TRBD2. Germline V CDR1 and CDR2: MNHGY, SAAAGT. The CDR3 is 14 residues long. After removal of 5 bases from V and 7 bases from J, the junction contained 7 bases not matched to a gene.

The table lists this clone with a few counts. The chain has TRBV7-8 and TRBJ2-3, with unresolved D. The CDR3 consists of 13 residues. The germline CDR1 and CDR2 sequences are SGHVS and FQNEAQ. Trimming removed 5 bases at V and 6 bases at J, with 12 bases between. Written as DNA, the CDR3 is TGTGCCAGCAGCGCAGTGATCCCGGATACGCAGTATTTT. It is translated as CASSAVIPDTQYF.

This rearrangement joins TRBV5-1 to TRBJ1-1; D not certain. Germline V gene lookup returns CDR1 SGHRS and CDR2 YFSETQ. The CDR3 is 15 residues long. The V end was cut by 4 bases, the J end by 4 bases, with 17 bases between. CDR3 nucleotides: TGCGCCAGCAGCCTAGACCTAAGCCCGGGCACTGAAGCTTTCTTT. It codes for CASSLDLSPGTEAFF.

The chain couples TRBV29-1 to TRBJ2-3, with 9 bases lining up with TRBD1. CDR3 length: 13 amino acids. V shed 7 bases, J shed 3 bases, and the junction held 5 bases outside the gene matches. Germline loops: CDR1 SQVTM, CDR2 ANQGSEA. CDR3: CSGNRGQTDTQYF. DNA for the CDR3: TGCAGCGGTAACAGGGGGCAGACAGATACGCAGTATTTT.

J is TRBJ2-7 and V is TRBV11-3; 7 positions match TRBD2. V dropped 4 bases and J dropped 1; count of bases not matched to a gene: 4. The CDR3 extends over 14 amino acids. Germline V gene sequence: CDR1 SGHNT, CDR2 YENEEA. The CDR3 DNA follows: TGTGCCAGCAGCTCACGGACTAGATCCTACGAGCAGTACTTC. This gives the protein CASSSRTRSYEQYF.

This clone is categorized as medium-sized (0.01 to 0.1%). V is TRBV7-2 and J is TRBJ1-3; D possibly corresponds to TRBD1 (6 bases). The germline gives CDR1 SGHTA, CDR2 FQGNSA. Trimming removed 11 bases at V and 4 bases at J, with 15 bases between. The CDR3 is 13 residues long. The CDR3 bases are TGTGCCGCCGGCGATCAGGGGGGAAACACCATATATTTT. Protein sequence: CAAGDQGGNTIYF. The full variable domain, rest sourced from reference TRBV7-2 and TRBJ1-3, is GAGVSQSPSNKVTEKGKDVELRCDPISGHTALYWYRQSLGQGLEFLIYFQGNSAPDKSGLPSDRFSAERTGGSVSTLTIQRTQQEDSAVYLCAAGDQGGNTIYFGEGSWLTVV.

The chain links TRBV11-3 to TRBJ1-4; no reliable D call. This CDR3 contains 16 residues. V was shortened by 3 bases and J by 3 bases, with 14 bases between the two germline ends. The germline V gene encodes CDR1 SGHNT and CDR2 YENEEA. This CDR3 reads CASSLAPPQANEKLFF. CDR3 nucleotides: TGTGCCAGCAGCTTGGCCCCACCCCAAGCTAATGAAAAACTGTTTTTT.

This clone was found a few times. This chain links TRBV19 with TRBJ1-4; D is undetermined. Germline V gene lookup returns CDR1 LNHDA and CDR2 SQIVND (reference sequence). The V end was cut by 6 bases, the J end by 3 bases, with 17 bases between. CDR3 size: 16 residues. The CDR3 sequence is CASRRAAPSPNEKLFF. As DNA, the CDR3 is TGTGCCAGTAGGAGGGCAGCTCCTTCACCTAATGAAAAACTGTTTTTT.